Following are 27 T cell receptor beta chains from one sample sequenced in a study of radiation and T cells in renal cell carcinoma. Time point described: blood 2 weeks post-SBRT. Documented treatment: 15 Gy SBRT to primary tumor, nephrectomy 4 weeks later. Clones were sequenced by immunoSEQ multiplex PCR, and TCRdb holds only the in-frame ones, with some missing. The sample includes some 130,000 clones, 75% to 85% of them seen just once. Specimen: blood, collected from a patient whose treatment included radiotherapy and nephrectomy. The receptors come from a woman in her fifties or sixties with renal cell carcinoma.

The CDR3 is CASSLSGGVDTGELFF. DNA of the CDR3: TGTGCCAGCAGCTTGTCAGGGGGCGTCGACACCGGGGAGCTGTTTTTT. The V and J genes are TRBV7-6 and TRBJ2-2; TRBD1 matches at 8 bases. CDR3 length equals 16 residues. In germline, CDR1 is SGHVS, CDR2 FNYEAQ. The V and J ends lost 3 bases and 3 bases, in that order; junction bases with no gene match: 6.

By share of the sample, this clone is medium-sized. The chain carries TRBV5-6 and TRBJ1-2; D ambiguous. Trimming removed 2 bases at V and 6 bases at J, with 11 bases between. This CDR3 contains 13 residues. From germline, CDR1 is SGHDT and CDR2 YYEEEE. CDR3 DNA sequence: TGTGCCAGCAGCTTAATTAGCCAGCATGGCTACACCTTC. This codes for CASSLISQHGYTF. The entire variable domain, with the rest obtained from reference TRBV5-6 and TRBJ1-2, is as follows: DAGVTQSPTHLIKTRGQQVTLRCSPKSGHDTVSWYQQALGQGPQFIFQYYEEEERQRGNFPDRFSGHQFPNYSSELNVNALLLGDSALYLCASSLISQHGYTFGSGTRLTVV.

The genes are TRBV9 and TRBJ2-1, with 11 bases lining up with TRBD2. Per the germline V gene, CDR1 is SGDLS and CDR2 is YYNGEE. V lost 4 bases and J lost 4; bases outside the gene matches: 4. The CDR3 consists of 15 residues. DNA for the CDR3: TGTGCCAGCAGCTATGGGACTAGCGGATACAATGAGCAGTTCTTC. As protein: CASSYGTSGYNEQFF.

This chain links TRBV6-5 with TRBJ2-7, with D perhaps matching TRBD1 (5 bases). This CDR3 is built from 14 residues. Per germline, CDR1 MNHEY and CDR2 SVGAGI. V gave up 2 bases and J gave up 4 bases, with 12 bases separating them. The CDR3 region is CASSYVGAPYEQYF. CDR3 nucleotides: TGTGCCAGCAGTTACGTAGGGGCACCTTACGAGCAGTACTTC.

The chain uses TRBV19 and TRBJ1-1, with TRBD1 identical over 7 bases. The V and J ends lost 8 bases and 4 bases, in that order; junction bases with no gene match: 16. The germline V gene encodes CDR1 LNHDA and CDR2 SQIVND (reference sequence). The CDR3 covers 16 residues. CDR3 region: CASRPGQPLEVTEAFF. The CDR3 DNA reads TGTGCCAGTCGCCCGGGACAGCCCCTGGAGGTCACTGAAGCTTTCTTT.

The J gene is TRBJ1-2, the V gene TRBV2, with TRBD1 as a possible D gene (6 bases). The germline CDR1 and CDR2 sequences are SNHLY and FYNNEI. The CDR3 loop spans 15 amino acids. The V and J ends lost 6 bases and 4 bases respectively, with 18 bases between them. In nucleotides, the CDR3 is TGTGCCAGCAGCCCCGGACAGTTAGCTAGCTATGGCTACACCTTC. Protein product: CASSPGQLASYGYTF.

Remarks on this clone: Different DNA sequences within this sample yield the same CDR3. The chain has TRBV9 and TRBJ2-5, with no clear D. Germline CDR1 is SGDLS and CDR2 is YYNGEE. Between the trimmed V and J ends, which lost 3 bases and 1 base, there was a span of 4 bases. The CDR3 consists of 12 residues. In DNA form, the CDR3 reads TGTGCCAGCAGCGGAACCCAAGAGACCCAGTACTTC. It specifies CASSGTQETQYF. The full variable domain, rest sourced from reference TRBV9 and TRBJ2-5, is DSGVTQTPKHLITATGQRVTLRCSPRSGDLSVYWYQQSLDQGLQFLIQYYNGEERAKGNILERFSAQQFPDLHSELNLSSLELGDSALYFCASSGTQETQYFGPGTRLLVL.

The rearrangement links TRBV27 to TRBJ2-1; 8 bases agree with TRBD2. V lost 3 bases, J lost 6 bases, and 7 bases stayed unmatched. CDR1 MNHEY and CDR2 SMNVEV come from the germline V gene (reference sequence). The CDR3 loop spans 15 amino acids. CDR3 sequence (DNA): TGTGCCAGCAGTTTGGCGGGACTAGGAGTCAATGAGCAGTTCTTC. It yields the protein CASSLAGLGVNEQFF.

This clone was observed at least ten times. V is TRBV27 and J is TRBJ1-1; D ambiguous. The CDR3 sequence is 13 residues long. Germline-derived CDR1 and CDR2 are MNHEY and SMNVEV (reference sequence). V was clipped by 5 bases and J by 4 bases, with 11 bases between them. This chain's CDR3 is CASSAREGTEAFF. The CDR3 region has the DNA TGTGCCAGCAGTGCGCGGGAAGGCACTGAAGCTTTCTTT.

The V gene is TRBV4-2, the J gene TRBJ1-4, with D perhaps matching TRBD1 (5 bases). Trimming stripped 11 bases from V and 7 bases from J, with 17 bases between. This CDR3 is built from 13 residues. The V gene's germline CDR1 is LGHNA and CDR2 YNFKEQ. This CDR3 is CAGSGNRGEKLFF. The CDR3 DNA sequence: TGTGCCGGATCAGGGAATCGCGGTGAAAAACTGTTTTTT.

This clone was picked up a small number of times. The gene calls are TRBV4-2 and TRBJ1-1, with D unclear. Germline V gene lookup returns CDR1 LGHNA and CDR2 YNFKEQ. The CDR3 is 14 residues long. V was pared by 0 bases and J by 1 base, with 6 bases between. CDR3 DNA: TGTGCCAGCAGCCAAGATACCGAGAACACTGAAGCTTTCTTT. Amino acids: CASSQDTENTEAFF.

In its sample, this clone was seen once. V usage is TRBV6-5 and J usage is TRBJ2-1, with no clear D. From germline, CDR1 is MNHEY and CDR2 SVGAGI. This CDR3 comprises 14 residues. V was trimmed by 2 bases and J by 7 bases, leaving 12 bases between them. Here the CDR3 DNA reads TGTGCCAGCAGTTACACCCGAAACGGGAATGAGCAGTTCTTC. Translated, it gives CASSYTRNGNEQFF.

The rearrangement uses TRBV9 and TRBJ2-3; D is undetermined. The CDR3 sequence is 14 residues long. V was pared by 4 bases and J by 2 bases, with 11 bases between. Germline loops: CDR1 SGDLS, CDR2 YYNGEE. The CDR3 loop reads CASSPRSPTDTQYF. CDR3 in DNA: TGTGCCAGCAGCCCCCGTTCACCCACAGATACGCAGTATTTT. Variable domain in full (rest from reference TRBV9 and TRBJ2-3): DSGVTQTPKHLITATGQRVTLRCSPRSGDLSVYWYQQSLDQGLQFLIQYYNGEERAKGNILERFSAQQFPDLHSELNLSSLELGDSALYFCASSPRSPTDTQYFGPGTRLTVL.

The V and J genes are TRBV2 and TRBJ1-1; possible D gene TRBD1, 6 bases. The CDR3 consists of 16 residues. Germline V gene lookup returns CDR1 SNHLY and CDR2 FYNNEI. V lost 8 bases to trimming and J lost 1 base, with 20 bases between them. The CDR3 nucleotides read TGTGCCAGCCAATCCACATGGGACACTACGAACACTGAAGCTTTCTTT. Encoded protein: CASQSTWDTTNTEAFF. Drawing the rest from reference TRBV2 and TRBJ1-1, the complete variable domain is EPEVTQTPSHQVTQMGQEVILRCVPISNHLYFYWYRQILGQKVEFLVSFYNNEISEKSEIFDDQFSVERPDGSNFTLKIRSTKLEDSAMYFCASQSTWDTTNTEAFFGQGTRLTVV.

This sequence joins TRBV4-1 and TRBJ1-2, with D possibly TRBD1 on 6 matching bases. The CDR3 has 15 residues. Germline CDR1 is MGHRA and CDR2 is YSYEKL. V dropped 0 bases and J dropped 4 bases, with 12 bases sitting between them. The CDR3 sequence: CASSQDPGETYGYTF. The CDR3 DNA reads TGCGCCAGCAGCCAAGATCCAGGGGAAACCTATGGCTACACCTTC.

The chain is built from TRBV5-1 and TRBJ2-5; 7 bases are shared with TRBD2. In germline, CDR1 is SGHRS, CDR2 YFSETQ. CDR3 size: 13 residues. V shed 0 bases, J shed 4 bases, and the junction held 0 bases outside the gene matches. In DNA form, the CDR3 reads TGCGCCAGCAGCTTGGGCGGGAGAGAGACCCAGTACTTC. It specifies CASSLGGRETQYF.

The rearrangement links TRBV6-5 to TRBJ1-2, with TRBD1 identical over 8 bases. The V segment lost 2 bases and the J segment 4 bases; nucleotides outside the gene matches: 6. The CDR3 loop spans 15 amino acids. Germline CDR1 reads MNHEY; CDR2 reads SVGAGI. The CDR3 here is CASSYTGQGGYGYTF. CDR3 nucleotide sequence: TGTGCCAGCAGTTACACAGGACAGGGCGGCTATGGCTACACCTTC.

The rearrangement joins TRBV28 to TRBJ1-5; no definite D call. Germline CDR1 reads MDHEN; CDR2 reads SYDVKM. This CDR3 is built from 16 residues. Trimming pared 9 bases from V and 0 bases from J, leaving 18 bases between. CDR3: CASGEADPYSNQPQHF. For the CDR3, the DNA is TGTGCCAGTGGGGAGGCAGATCCTTATAGCAATCAGCCCCAGCATTTT.

The chain joins TRBV5-1 to TRBJ1-2; 7 nucleotides line up with TRBD1. Germline-derived CDR1 and CDR2 are SGHRS and YFSETQ. This CDR3 is 17 amino acids long. Trimming cost V 4 bases and J 3 bases; bases outside gene matches: 15. Here the CDR3 reads CASSPRWTTGEDYGYTF. Here the CDR3 DNA reads TGCGCCAGCAGCCCGAGGTGGACAACAGGGGAAGACTATGGCTACACCTTC.

The genes are TRBV7-3 and TRBJ2-2; D is ambiguous. V lost 0 bases, J lost 4 bases, and 15 bases lay in between. The CDR3 covers 17 residues. The V gene's germline CDR1 is SGHTA and CDR2 FQGTGA. CDR3 protein: CASSLTSVGPTTGELFF. CDR3 coding DNA: TGTGCCAGCAGCTTAACGTCGGTGGGTCCGACCACCGGGGAGCTGTTTTTT.

The CDR3 region is CASRITATSYNEQFF. The CDR3 region has the DNA TGCGCCAGCAGGATTACAGCGACCTCCTACAATGAGCAGTTCTTC. This chain joins TRBV10-2 and TRBJ2-1; no reliable D call. Trimming stripped 6 bases from V and 0 bases from J, with 12 bases between. CDR1 is WSHSY, CDR2 SAAADI, per germline. The CDR3 consists of 15 residues.

The V call is TRBV6-4, the J call TRBJ2-2, with D unclear. Germline V gene lookup returns CDR1 MRHNA and CDR2 SNTAGT. Trimming removed 3 bases from V and 4 bases from J, with 9 bases in between. This CDR3 has 14 amino acids. Written as DNA, the CDR3 is TGTGCCAGCAGTGAACTCGGATCCACCGGGGAGCTGTTTTTT. Translation gives CASSELGSTGELFF.

The chain uses TRBV7-9 and TRBJ2-3; D might be TRBD1 (6 bases). The CDR3 covers 15 residues. CDR1 SEHNR and CDR2 FQNEAQ come from the germline V gene (reference sequence). V lost 2 bases and J 3 bases, leaving 12 bases between the germline ends. CDR3 DNA sequence: TGTGCCAGCAGCTTACGAGGGGGAGAAACAGATACGCAGTATTTT. Translated: CASSLRGGETDTQYF.

The chain joins TRBV6-4 to TRBJ1-1, with 7 bases that match TRBD1. CDR1 MRHNA and CDR2 SNTAGT come from the germline V gene. Trimming at V came to 6 bases and at J to 1 base, leaving 5 bases not matched to a gene. The CDR3 consists of 14 residues. Written as DNA, the CDR3 is TGTGCCAGCAGGCGGGACAGACAGAACACTGAAGCTTTCTTT. Encoded protein: CASRRDRQNTEAFF.

V and J are TRBV19 and TRBJ1-5, with D possibly matching TRBD1 (6 bases). The V gene lost 6 bases and the J gene lost 4 bases, with 13 bases spanning the gap. Germline CDR1 LNHDA, CDR2 SQIVND (reference sequence). This CDR3 is built from 14 residues. The CDR3 region is CASSETGGNQPQHF. The CDR3, as DNA: TGTGCCAGTAGCGAGACAGGAGGGAATCAGCCCCAGCATTTT. Supplemented by reference TRBV19 and TRBJ1-5, the full variable domain reads DGGITQSPKYLFRKEGQNVTLSCEQNLNHDAMYWYRQDPGQGLRLIYYSQIVNDFQKGDIAEGYSVSREKKESFPLTVTSAQKNPTAFYLCASSETGGNQPQHFGDGTRLSIL.

This chain uses TRBV9 with TRBJ2-1; D tentatively reads TRBD1 or TRBD2 (6 bases each). The V end lost 5 bases, the J end lost 3 bases, and 18 bases lay between the germline ends. Germline-derived CDR1 and CDR2 are SGDLS and YYNGEE. The CDR3 is made up of 16 amino acids. The DNA for the CDR3 is TGTGCCAGCAGTGAACGTCAGGGGAGGATCTACAATGAGCAGTTCTTC. Amino acid sequence: CASSERQGRIYNEQFF.

V and J are TRBV4-1 and TRBJ1-2, with TRBD1 identical over 7 bases. The CDR3 runs to 19 residues. Germline V gene lookup returns CDR1 MGHRA and CDR2 YSYEKL. The ends lost 0 bases at V and 5 bases at J; junction bases unmatched: 18. Here the CDR3 reads CASSQEAGQGAGGIYGYTF. The CDR3 nucleotides are TGCGCCAGCAGCCAAGAGGCGGGGCAGGGAGCAGGGGGGATTTATGGCTACACCTTC.